The 23 T cell receptor beta chains reported below all come from one sample, sequenced in a study of shared clonotypes between healthy human individuals. The method was immunoSEQ multiplex PCR; TCRdb's version includes in-frame clones alone and lacks a portion of them. The sample includes about 2.4 million clones, approximately 93% seen only once; the top ten take about 0.38%. The sample comprised naive CD4+ T cells from PBMCs. Subset here: CD45RA+ positively selected. The receptors stem from a man between 18 and 35 years old in good health. Some clones in this sample may be carry-over from other donors' samples.

This clone appeared a single time. The J gene is TRBJ2-3, the V gene TRBV5-4; no firm D call. The CDR3 consists of 13 residues. Trimming pared 3 bases from V and 4 bases from J, leaving 9 bases between. Germline-derived CDR1 and CDR2 are SGHNT and YYREEE (reference sequence). The chain's CDR3 is CASSSQSPDTQYF. DNA for the CDR3: TGTGCCAGCAGCTCGCAATCCCCAGATACGCAGTATTTT.

Only one count was recorded for this clone. The rearrangement joins TRBV6-1 to TRBJ1-4; 7 bases fit TRBD1. The V and J ends lost 7 bases and 8 bases, in that order; junction bases with no gene match: 7. Germline lookup yields CDR1 MNHNS and CDR2 SASEGT. CDR3 length equals 13 residues. The CDR3 protein is CASTGQVVEKLFF. DNA for the CDR3: TGTGCCAGCACTGGACAGGTCGTAGAAAAACTGTTTTTT.

This chain uses TRBV5-1 with TRBJ2-2; TRBD1 aligns across 11 bases. Germline values: CDR1 SGHRS, CDR2 YFSETQ. The CDR3 covers 15 residues. The V and J ends lost 4 bases and 3 bases, in that order; junction bases with no gene match: 2. The CDR3 loop is CASSQDRGHTGELFF. The CDR3, as DNA: TGCGCCAGCAGCCAGGACAGGGGGCACACCGGGGAGCTGTTTTTT.

The chain uses TRBV4-1 and TRBJ2-5; TRBD2 agrees at 12 bases. Germline V gene lookup returns CDR1 MGHRA and CDR2 YSYEKL. The V segment lost 3 bases and the J segment 7 bases; nucleotides outside the gene matches: 15. The CDR3 totals 18 residues. This CDR3 reads CASSHLGTSGLAEATQYF. The CDR3 DNA reads TGCGCCAGCAGCCACCTCGGGACTAGCGGGCTCGCTGAGGCGACCCAGTACTTC.

This chain uses TRBV9 with TRBJ2-7; 8 bases are shared with TRBD1. Germline V lookup: CDR1 SGDLS, CDR2 YYNGEE. The CDR3 has 15 residues. The J segment lost 3 bases and the V segment lost 4 bases, leaving 9 bases of the junction unmatched. The CDR3 nucleotides read TGTGCCAGCAGCCCATGGGACAGGACCTACTACGAGCAGTACTTC. It specifies CASSPWDRTYYEQYF.

The rearrangement uses TRBV9 and TRBJ2-3; TRBD2 is a possible D gene (5 bases). The CDR3 loop spans 14 amino acids. Germline CDR1 and CDR2: SGDLS and YYNGEE. Trimming cost V 1 base and J 2 bases, with 8 bases left between them. The chain's CDR3 is CASSVSGNTDTQYF. The CDR3, as DNA: TGTGCCAGCAGCGTATCCGGGAACACAGATACGCAGTATTTT.

This chain uses TRBV25-1 with TRBJ2-1, with 8 bases matching TRBD1. Germline CDR1 MGHDK, CDR2 SYGVNS. The CDR3 runs 16 residues. Trimming cost V 1 base and J 6 bases; bases outside gene matches: 8. This chain's CDR3 is CASSEWGTGDPNEQFF. DNA for the CDR3: TGTGCCAGCAGTGAATGGGGGACAGGTGACCCCAATGAGCAGTTCTTC.

The chain employs TRBV5-4 and TRBJ2-5; the D gene is possibly TRBD1 (6 bases). The V gene lost 2 bases and the J gene lost 5 bases, with 13 bases spanning the gap. Germline CDR1 SGHNT, CDR2 YYREEE (reference sequence). The CDR3 consists of 14 residues. The CDR3: CASSLQGPLETQYF. CDR3 in DNA: TGTGCCAGCAGCTTACAGGGACCTCTTGAGACCCAGTACTTC.

The genes are TRBV10-2 and TRBJ2-5; D may match TRBD1 or TRBD2 (5 bases each). There are 15 residues in the CDR3. The V end lost 6 bases, the J end lost 5 bases, and 19 bases lay between the germline ends. Germline V gene lookup returns CDR1 WSHSY and CDR2 SAAADI. The CDR3 DNA reads as TGCGCCAGCAGCCGAGCCGGCCAGGGCGGGGAGACCCAGTACTTC. It yields the protein CASSRAGQGGETQYF.

This clone showed up just once. At the DNA level, this CDR3 is encoded by other sequences in the same sample as well. The chain joins TRBV28 to TRBJ2-1; 9 bases fit TRBD2. CDR3 size: 15 residues. CDR1 is MDHEN and CDR2 is SYDVKM in the germline V gene. After removal of 2 bases from V and 4 bases from J, the junction contained 3 bases not matched to a gene. The CDR3 bases are TGTGCCAGCAGTTTAGGCACTAGCGGGTACAATGAGCAGTTCTTC. This codes for CASSLGTSGYNEQFF.

The chain couples TRBV15 to TRBJ2-7; possibly TRBD1 for D (6 bases). CDR3 size: 15 residues. Trimming took 5 bases from V and 5 from J, leaving 19 bases between them. Germline values: CDR1 LNHNV, CDR2 YYDKDF (reference sequence). CDR3: CATSDGQPGPHEQYF. DNA of the CDR3: TGTGCCACCAGCGACGGACAGCCGGGGCCCCACGAGCAGTACTTC.

The chain links TRBV6-1 to TRBJ2-3; D remains ambiguous. This CDR3 region has 13 residues. Germline CDR1 MNHNS, CDR2 SASEGT. Deletions cut 1 base from V and 4 bases from J, with 6 bases between. CDR3 DNA sequence: TGTGCCAGCAGTGAAGGGGTCCCAGATACGCAGTATTTT. Its translation is CASSEGVPDTQYF.

With respect to this clone: The sample carries other DNA sequences with the same CDR3. V usage is TRBV20-1 and J usage is TRBJ2-5, with unresolved D. There are 11 residues in the CDR3. The germline V gene encodes CDR1 DFQATT and CDR2 SNEGSKA (reference sequence). The V end lost 3 bases, the J end lost 5 bases, and 7 bases lay between the germline ends. The DNA of the CDR3 is TGCAGTGCTAGTCTTTCGGAGACCCAGTACTTC. Translating gives CSASLSETQYF.

To note about this clone: The same CDR3 can be traced to other DNA sequences in this sample. The CDR3: CASSPPSNYGYTF. In DNA, the CDR3 is TGTGCCAGCAGTCCCCCCTCTAACTATGGCTACACCTTC. The chain employs TRBV28 and TRBJ1-2; D is unclear. V gave up 5 bases and J gave up 0 bases, with 7 bases separating them. The CDR3 is 13 residues long. Per germline, CDR1 MDHEN and CDR2 SYDVKM.

The rearrangement joins TRBV4-2 to TRBJ2-5; 11 positions agree with TRBD2. J gave up 0 bases and V 3 bases, and 3 bases lay outside the gene matches. Germline V gene sequence: CDR1 LGHNA, CDR2 YNFKEQ. The CDR3 contains 16 residues. The CDR3 coding sequence is TGTGCCAGCAGCCACCGACTAGCGGGAAACCAAGAGACCCAGTACTTC. Translating gives CASSHRLAGNQETQYF.

The CDR3 DNA is TGTGCCAGCAATCGGGGGGACAGCCAAGAGACCCAGTACTTC. Encoded protein: CASNRGDSQETQYF. The chain links TRBV5-5 to TRBJ2-5; D tentatively reads TRBD1 or TRBD2 (7 bases each). This CDR3 is built from 14 residues. CDR1 and CDR2 (germline): SGHKS, YYEKEE (reference sequence). The V and J ends lost 6 bases and 1 base respectively, with 13 bases between them.

This chain links TRBV5-6 with TRBJ2-3; D remains ambiguous. The germline V gene has CDR1 SGHDT and CDR2 YYEEEE. Trimming stripped 4 bases from V and 4 bases from J, with 19 bases between. The CDR3 loop spans 16 amino acids. The CDR3 sequence: CASSHRPLVRADTQYF. The CDR3 nucleotides are TGTGCCAGCAGCCATCGCCCTCTAGTTCGGGCAGATACGCAGTATTTT.

The CDR3 here is CASSLAGLQSNQPQHF. Written as DNA, the CDR3 is TGTGCCAGCAGTTTGGCCGGGCTTCAAAGCAATCAGCCCCAGCATTTT. The V and J genes are TRBV28 and TRBJ1-5; D is unresolved. Germline V gene sequence: CDR1 MDHEN, CDR2 SYDVKM. Trimming removed 3 bases at V and 1 base at J, with 13 bases between. The CDR3 totals 16 residues.

This chain uses TRBV5-1 with TRBJ2-7; 7 bases map to TRBD2. Germline V lookup: CDR1 SGHRS, CDR2 YFSETQ. Germline trimming cut 0 bases from V and 2 bases from J; bases unmatched to any gene: 8. The CDR3 is made up of 16 amino acids. CDR3 DNA sequence: TGCGCCAGCAGCTTGGCCTTTGGACTAGAAGCCTACGAGCAGTACTTC. It yields the protein CASSLAFGLEAYEQYF.

On this clone: Other DNA sequences of this sample code for an identical CDR3. The chain joins TRBV19 to TRBJ2-7, with 7 bases lining up with TRBD2. Losses at the gene ends were 5 bases for V and 2 bases for J; bases not matched to a gene: 3. The CDR3 extends over 13 amino acids. Germline V gene lookup returns CDR1 LNHDA and CDR2 SQIVND (reference sequence). This CDR3 reads CASSLRGAYEQYF. The CDR3 DNA reads as TGTGCCAGTAGTCTCCGGGGGGCCTACGAGCAGTACTTC.

Turning to this clone: At the DNA level, this CDR3 is encoded by other sequences in the same sample as well. V is TRBV18 and J is TRBJ2-7; tentatively, D is TRBD2 (6 bases). CDR3 length equals 13 residues. V lost 3 bases, J lost 0 bases, and 6 bases lay in between. Germline assignment: CDR1 KGHSH and CDR2 LQKENI. CDR3 region: CASSPRDSYEQYF. The DNA of the CDR3 is TGTGCCAGCTCACCGCGGGACTCCTACGAGCAGTACTTC.

The V call is TRBV19, the J call TRBJ2-6, with D possibly TRBD2 on 5 matching bases. V was trimmed by 6 bases and J by 4 bases, leaving 13 bases between them. Germline V gene sequence: CDR1 LNHDA, CDR2 SQIVND (reference sequence). This CDR3 spans 15 amino acids. The CDR3: CASRIGGSGANVLTF. The CDR3 bases are TGTGCCAGTAGGATTGGAGGCTCCGGGGCCAACGTCCTGACTTTC.

The chain uses TRBV7-9 and TRBJ1-1; D is undetermined. Trimming pared 8 bases from V and 7 bases from J, leaving 17 bases between. The CDR3 totals 13 residues. CDR1 is SEHNR and CDR2 is FQNEAQ in the germline V gene (reference sequence). CDR3 residues: CASSARVHGEAFF. CDR3 bases: TGTGCCAGCTCAGCCCGGGTCCACGGTGAAGCTTTCTTT.